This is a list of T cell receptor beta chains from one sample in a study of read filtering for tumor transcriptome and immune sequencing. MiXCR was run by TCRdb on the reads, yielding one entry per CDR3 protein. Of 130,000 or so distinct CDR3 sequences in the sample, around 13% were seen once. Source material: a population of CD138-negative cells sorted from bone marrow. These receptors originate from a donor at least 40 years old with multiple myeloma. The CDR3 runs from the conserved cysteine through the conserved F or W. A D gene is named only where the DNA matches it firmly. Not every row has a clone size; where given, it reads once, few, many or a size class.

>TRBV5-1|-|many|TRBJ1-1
CASSLGQFAFF
TGCGCCAGCAGCTTGGGGCAGTTCGCTTTCTTT
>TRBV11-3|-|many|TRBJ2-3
CASSLGLGLDTQYF
TGTGCCAGCAGCCTAGGTTTGGGGCTAGATACGCAGTATTTT
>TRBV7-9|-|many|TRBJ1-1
CASSLMALRDTEAFF
TGTGCCAGCAGCTTAATGGCCCTCCGGGACACTGAAGCTTTCTTT
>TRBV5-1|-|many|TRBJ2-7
CASSIGADEQYF
TGCGCCAGCAGCATTGGGGCTGACGAGCAGTACTTC
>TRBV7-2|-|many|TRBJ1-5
CASSLAHTVNQPQHF
TGTGCCAGCAGCTTAGCTCACACTGTCAATCAGCCCCAGCATTTT
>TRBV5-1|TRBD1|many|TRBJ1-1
CASSVDRAVATEAFF
TGCGCCAGCAGCGTCGACAGGGCGGTAGCAACTGAAGCTTTCTTT
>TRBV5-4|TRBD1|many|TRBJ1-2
CASRLRGDRASVSNYGYTF
TGTGCCAGCAGACTACGAGGTGACAGGGCATCAGTATCCAACTATGGCTACACCTTC
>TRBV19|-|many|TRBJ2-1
CAYLAARPEQFF
TGTGCCTACCTGGCGGCCCGCCCTGAGCAGTTCTTC
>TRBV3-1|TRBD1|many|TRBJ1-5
CASSQDGTGGQPQHF
TGTGCCAGCAGCCAAGACGGGACAGGGGGGCAGCCCCAGCATTTT
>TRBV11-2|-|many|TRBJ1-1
CASSLDRETEAFF
TGTGCCAGCAGCTTAGATAGAGAGACTGAAGCTTTCTTT
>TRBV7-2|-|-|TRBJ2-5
CASSFGTRSQETQYF
TGTGCCAGCAGCTTTGGTACACGGAGTCAAGAGACCCAGTACTTC
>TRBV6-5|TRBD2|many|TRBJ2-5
CASSRLAVGETQYF
TGTGCCAGCAGTCGACTAGCGGTCGGAGAGACCCAGTACTTC
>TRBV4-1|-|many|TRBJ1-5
CASSQEEGMNQPQHF
TGCGCCAGCAGCCAAGAGGAGGGAATGAATCAGCCCCAGCATTTT
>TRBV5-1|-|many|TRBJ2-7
CASSLGIEQYF
TGCGCCAGCAGCTTAGGAATCGAGCAGTACTTC
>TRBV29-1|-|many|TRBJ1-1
CSVGKGNTEAFF
TGCAGCGTGGGGAAAGGGAACACTGAAGCTTTCTTT
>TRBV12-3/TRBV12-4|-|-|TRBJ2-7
CASSFTLAMHEQYF
TGTGCCAGCAGTTTTACCCTAGCGATGCACGAGCAGTACTTC
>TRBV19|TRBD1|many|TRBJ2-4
CASTPTGGLAKNIQYF
TGTGCCAGTACCCCAACAGGGGGCCTAGCCAAAAACATTCAGTACTTC
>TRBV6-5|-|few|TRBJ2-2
CASSRQTPGELLF
TGTGCCAGCAGCCGACAAACACCCGGGGAGCTGCTTTTT
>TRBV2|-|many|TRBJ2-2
CASSRLKTGELFF
TGTGCCAGCAGTCGACTCAAAACCGGGGAGCTGTTTTTT
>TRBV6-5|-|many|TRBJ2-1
CASRRSSGSYNEQFF
TGTGCCAGCAGACGAAGTAGCGGCTCCTACAATGAGCAGTTCTTC
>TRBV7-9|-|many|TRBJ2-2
CASQGGTANTGELFF
TGTGCCAGCCAAGGGGGGACGGCGAACACCGGGGAGCTGTTTTTT
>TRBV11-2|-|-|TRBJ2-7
CASSRTSYEQYF
TGTGCCAGCAGCCGGACTTCCTACGAGCAGTACTTC
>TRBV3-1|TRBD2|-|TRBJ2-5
CASSQSPGEGTQYF
TGTGCCAGCAGCCAATCCCCGGGGGAGGGGACCCAGTACTTC
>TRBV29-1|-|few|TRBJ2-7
CSVGAGVLLEQYF
TGCAGCGTTGGGGCAGGAGTTCTTCTCGAGCAGTACTTC
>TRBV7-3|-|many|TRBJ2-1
CASSLGGRLSSYNEQFF
TGTGCCAGCAGCTTAGGTGGGCGCTTAAGCTCCTACAATGAGCAGTTCTTC
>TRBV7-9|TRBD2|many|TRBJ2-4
CASSLLSGSLGGIQYF
TGTGCCAGCAGCTTACTGAGCGGGAGTCTTGGGGGCATTCAGTACTTC
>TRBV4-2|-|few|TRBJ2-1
CASSHLEDGAYGNEQFF
TGTGCCAGCAGCCATCTTGAAGACGGGGCATACGGCAATGAGCAGTTCTTC
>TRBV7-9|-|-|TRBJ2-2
CASSFYVRELFF
TGTGCCAGCAGCTTCTACGTTAGGGAGCTGTTTTTT
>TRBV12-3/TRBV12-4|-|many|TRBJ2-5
CASSFMSGKTQYF
TGTGCCAGCAGTTTCATGTCTGGGAAGACCCAGTACTTC
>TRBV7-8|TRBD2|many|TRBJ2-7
CASSFAGGGYEQYF
TGTGCCAGCAGCTTCGCCGGGGGGGGCTACGAGCAGTACTTC
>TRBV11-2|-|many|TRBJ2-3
CASSLMGATDTQYF
TGTGCCAGCAGCTTAATGGGGGCCACAGATACGCAGTATTTT
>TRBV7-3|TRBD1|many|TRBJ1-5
CASSPSRTGSLQPQHF
TGTGCCAGCAGCCCCTCGAGGACAGGTTCCCTCCAGCCCCAGCATTTT
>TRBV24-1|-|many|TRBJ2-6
CATSDFGRGSGANVLTF
TGTGCCACCAGTGATTTCGGCAGGGGCTCGGGGGCCAACGTCCTGACTTTC
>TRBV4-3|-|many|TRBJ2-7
CASSQDRQGRKQYF
TGCGCCAGCAGCCAAGACAGGCAGGGGAGAAAGCAGTACTTC
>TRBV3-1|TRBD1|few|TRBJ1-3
CASSQEEGASAETIYF
TGTGCCAGCAGCCAAGAAGAGGGGGCGTCGGCCGAAACCATATATTTT
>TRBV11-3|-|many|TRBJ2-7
CASSLDFGVSYEQYF
TGTGCCAGCAGCTTAGATTTCGGCGTATCCTACGAGCAGTACTTC
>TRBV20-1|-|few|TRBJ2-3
CSARDPGRDGDTQYF
TGCAGTGCTAGAGATCCGGGCAGGGATGGAGATACGCAGTATTTT
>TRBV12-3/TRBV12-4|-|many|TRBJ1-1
CASSLGGVGEAFF
TGTGCCAGCAGTTTAGGGGGCGTCGGTGAAGCTTTCTTT
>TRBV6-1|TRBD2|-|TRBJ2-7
CVSSLGLADTYEQYF
TGTGTCAGCAGTTTGGGACTAGCGGACACCTACGAGCAGTACTTC
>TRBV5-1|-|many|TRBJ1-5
CASSLDSGMSNQPQHF
TGCGCCAGCAGCCTTGACAGTGGGATGAGCAATCAGCCCCAGCATTTT
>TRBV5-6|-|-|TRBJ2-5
CASSLVPRKETQYF
TGTGCCAGCAGCTTGGTTCCTAGGAAAGAGACCCAGTACTTC
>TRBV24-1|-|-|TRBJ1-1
CATSDLLDTEAFF
TGTGCCACCAGTGATTTACTAGACACTGAAGCTTTCTTT
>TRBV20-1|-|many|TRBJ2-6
CSARKQGTGANVLTF
TGCAGTGCTAGGAAACAAGGGACTGGGGCCAACGTCCTGACTTTC
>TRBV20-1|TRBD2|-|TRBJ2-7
CSASQVAGGRDEQYF
TGCAGTGCTAGCCAAGTAGCGGGAGGGAGGGACGAGCAGTACTTC
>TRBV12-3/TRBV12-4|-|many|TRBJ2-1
CASRHPDTSNEQFF
TGTGCCAGCAGACATCCGGACACCTCCAATGAGCAGTTCTTC
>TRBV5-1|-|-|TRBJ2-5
CASSSGLEQETQHF
TGCGCCAGCAGCTCAGGACTGGAACAAGAGACCCAGCACTTC
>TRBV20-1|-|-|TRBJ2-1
CSARKLGRDPYNEQFF
TGCAGTGCTAGGAAATTAGGGCGGGACCCTTACAATGAGCAGTTCTTC
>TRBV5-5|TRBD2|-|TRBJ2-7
CASSSGGDSYEQYF
TGTGCCAGCAGCTCGGGAGGAGATTCCTACGAGCAGTACTTC
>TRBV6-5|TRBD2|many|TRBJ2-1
CASSYGPATSGSREQFF
TGTGCCAGCAGTTACGGTCCTGCGACTAGCGGTAGCAGAGAGCAGTTCTTC
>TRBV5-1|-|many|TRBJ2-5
CASSWAEETQYF
TGCGCCAGCAGCTGGGCAGAAGAGACCCAGTACTTC
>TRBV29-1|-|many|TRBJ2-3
CSVGLRARDRTDTQYF
TGCAGCGTTGGGCTTCGGGCACGGGATCGCACAGATACGCAGTATTTT
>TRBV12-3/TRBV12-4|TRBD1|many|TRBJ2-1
CASSLVTFSGQIYNEQFF
TGTGCCAGCAGTTTAGTCACCTTCTCGGGACAGATATACAATGAGCAGTTCTTC
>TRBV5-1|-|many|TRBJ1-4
CASSLVGSTNEKLFF
TGCGCCAGCAGCTTGGTGGGATCGACTAATGAAAAACTGTTTTTT
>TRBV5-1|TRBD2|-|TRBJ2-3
CASSWEGDTQYF
TGCGCCAGCAGCTGGGAGGGGGATACGCAGTATTTT
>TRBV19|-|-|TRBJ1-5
CASSVRQAYQPQHF
TGTGCCAGTAGTGTTAGGCAGGCATATCAGCCCCAGCATTTT